This T cell receptor (beta chain) stems from a study of OX40 agonist ivuxolimab in advanced cancers. As for the study more broadly: The costimulatory receptor OX40 (CD134) was targeted by ivuxolimab, a fully human IgG2 agonistic monoclonal antibody. Intravenous ivuxolimab was administered to patients every 2 weeks at six dose levels: 0.01, 0.1, 0.3, 1.5, 3 and 10 mg/kg. Among the 52 dose-escalation patients, about 19 had hepatocellular carcinoma, about 15 melanoma, 9 renal cell carcinoma and 9 head and neck cancer. In the dose-escalation cohort, about four fifths of patients were male, and the mean age was approximately 60 years with a range of roughly 20 to 79. Patients were allowed to have had prior anti-PD-1, anti-PD-L1 or anti-CTLA-4 therapy, and 40% of the dose-escalation patients had previously received checkpoint inhibitors. Partial responses occurred in three dose-escalation patients, of whom one had hepatocellular carcinoma and two had cutaneous melanoma. Peripheral TCRbeta sequencing aimed to test whether ivuxolimab altered TCR sequence diversity and caused clonal T-cell expansion. The monotherapy dose-escalation portion (N ≈ 52 patients) of the phase I ivuxolimab trial is reported in the paper.

Here V drops 1 base and J drops 7 bases, and the junction holds 7 bases not matched to any gene. For CDR1 and CDR2, the germline V gene lists LGHNA and YNFKEQ. Including the terminal cysteine and phenylalanine, the CDR3 comprises 16 residues. Only the CDR3 DNA is retained, 48 bases long and in frame from the first base. Patients with autoimmune disease history or receiving systemic immunosuppression were excluded from the trial. Peripheral blood for TCR sequencing was collected from all dose cohorts at baseline, on cycle 4 day 1, and on cycle 7 day 1. Samples came from an open-label, multicenter, first-in-human phase I dose-escalation trial of ivuxolimab. Adults with locally advanced or metastatic head and neck squamous cell, hepatocellular, melanoma or renal cell carcinoma were enrolled in the trial. Before TCR sequencing, CD4+ T cells and CD8+ T cells from peripheral blood were sorted into separate populations.

Concerning this clone itself: The antigen it recognizes is unknown. The input lacks base qualities; no much larger clone sits a single base away.

On the study overall, not on this receptor specifically: Clonal expansion of both CD4+ and CD8+ blood T cells was observed from baseline to week 6 at doses 0.1 to 3.0 mg/kg. The antigen specificity of the clonally expanded peripheral T cells was not determined. Low levels of normalized T-cell clonal expansion were also seen in some nonresponding patients. After ivuxolimab, CD8+ T cells had more expanded clones than CD4+ T cells on average. In the 0.1-3.0 mg/kg groups, partial responders were among the patients with the lowest normalized peripheral clonal expansion, particularly in CD8+ T cells.

Genomic DNA was extracted from sorted cells for sequencing of the TCRbeta CDR3 region. The immunoSEQ Assay was used to sequence the TCRbeta CDR3 regions. This immuneACCESS table, as held by TCRdb, lists in-frame sequences with V and J called but not all clones. Of the missing ones, under half trace to an unresolved V gene in checked studies; the others have no known cause. The sample records about 39,000 clones, around four fifths of which are singletons. Roughly 2.5% of the sample is in the top ten clones. The sample here was CD4+ or CD8+ T cells sorted from blood, taken in a trial of the OX40 agonist ivuxolimab. This sequence uses TRBV4-2 and TRBJ2-2, and 9 junction bases match TRBD2. This TCR derives from an adult with an advanced solid tumor such as melanoma, head and neck, liver or kidney cancer. At the DNA level, the sequence is TGTGCCAGCAGCCAAGGTAGCGGGAGCCTTGTCGGGGAGCTGTTTTTT. It translates as CASSQGSGSLVGELFF.